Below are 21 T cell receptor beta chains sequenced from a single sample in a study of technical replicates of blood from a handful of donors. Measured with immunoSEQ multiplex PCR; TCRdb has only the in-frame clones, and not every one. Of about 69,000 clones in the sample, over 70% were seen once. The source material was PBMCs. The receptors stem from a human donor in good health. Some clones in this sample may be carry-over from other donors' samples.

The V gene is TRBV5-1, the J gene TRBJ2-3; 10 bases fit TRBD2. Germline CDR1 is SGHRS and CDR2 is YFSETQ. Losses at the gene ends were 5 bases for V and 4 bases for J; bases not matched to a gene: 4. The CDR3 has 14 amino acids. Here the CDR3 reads CASRPGTSADTQYF. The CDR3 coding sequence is TGCGCCAGCAGGCCGGGGACTAGCGCAGATACGCAGTATTTT. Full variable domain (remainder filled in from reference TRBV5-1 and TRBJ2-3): KAGVTQTPRYLIKTRGQQVTLSCSPISGHRSVSWYQQTPGQGLQFLFEYFSETQRNKGNFPGRFSGRQFSNSRSEMNVSTLELGDSALYLCASRPGTSADTQYFGPGTRLTVL.

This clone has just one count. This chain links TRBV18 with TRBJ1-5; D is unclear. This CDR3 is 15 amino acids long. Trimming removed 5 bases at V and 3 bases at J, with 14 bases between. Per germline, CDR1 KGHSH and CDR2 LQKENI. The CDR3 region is CASSSPSGSNQPQHF. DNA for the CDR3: TGTGCCAGCTCATCTCCCTCGGGATCCAATCAGCCCCAGCATTTT.

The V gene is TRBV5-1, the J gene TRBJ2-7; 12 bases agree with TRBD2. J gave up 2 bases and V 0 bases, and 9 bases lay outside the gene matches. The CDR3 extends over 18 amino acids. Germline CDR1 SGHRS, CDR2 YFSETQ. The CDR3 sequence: CASSLAVTSGGTTYEQYF. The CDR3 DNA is TGCGCCAGCAGCTTGGCCGTAACTAGCGGGGGGACGACCTACGAGCAGTACTTC. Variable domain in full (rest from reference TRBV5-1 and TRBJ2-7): KAGVTQTPRYLIKTRGQQVTLSCSPISGHRSVSWYQQTPGQGLQFLFEYFSETQRNKGNFPGRFSGRQFSNSRSEMNVSTLELGDSALYLCASSLAVTSGGTTYEQYFGPGTRLTVT.

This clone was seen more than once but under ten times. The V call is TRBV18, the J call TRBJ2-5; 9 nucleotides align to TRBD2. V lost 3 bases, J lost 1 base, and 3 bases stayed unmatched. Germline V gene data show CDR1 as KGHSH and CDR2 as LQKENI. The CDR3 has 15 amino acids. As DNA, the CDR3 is TGTGCCAGCTCACCCGGGACTAGCCCCCAAGAGACCCAGTACTTC. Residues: CASSPGTSPQETQYF.

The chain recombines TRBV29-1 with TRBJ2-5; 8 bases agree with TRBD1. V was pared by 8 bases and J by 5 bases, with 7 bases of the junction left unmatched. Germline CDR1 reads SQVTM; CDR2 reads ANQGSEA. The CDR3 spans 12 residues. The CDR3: CSSGQGDETQYF. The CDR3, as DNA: TGCAGCTCAGGACAGGGCGATGAGACCCAGTACTTC.

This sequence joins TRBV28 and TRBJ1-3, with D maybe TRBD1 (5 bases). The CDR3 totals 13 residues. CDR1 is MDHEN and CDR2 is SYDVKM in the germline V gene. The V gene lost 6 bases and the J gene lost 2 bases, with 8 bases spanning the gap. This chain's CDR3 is CASSLTAGNTIYF. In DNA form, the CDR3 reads TGTGCCAGCAGCCTGACAGCTGGAAACACCATATATTTT.

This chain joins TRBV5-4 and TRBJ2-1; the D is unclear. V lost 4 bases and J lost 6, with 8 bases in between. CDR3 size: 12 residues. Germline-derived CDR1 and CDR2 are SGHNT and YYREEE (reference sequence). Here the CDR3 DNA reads TGTGCCAGCAGCCTGCAGGCCAATGAGCAGTTCTTC. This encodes CASSLQANEQFF.

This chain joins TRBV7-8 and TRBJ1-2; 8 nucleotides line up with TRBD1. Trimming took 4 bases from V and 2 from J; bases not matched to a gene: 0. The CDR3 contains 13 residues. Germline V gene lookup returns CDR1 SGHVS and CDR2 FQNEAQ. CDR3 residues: CASSWDRNYGYTF. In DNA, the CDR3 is TGTGCCAGCAGCTGGGACAGGAACTATGGCTACACCTTC. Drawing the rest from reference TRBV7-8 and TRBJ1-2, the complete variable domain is GAGVSQSPRYKVAKRGQDVALRCDPISGHVSLFWYQQALGQGPEFLTYFQNEAQLDKSGLPSDRFFAERPEGSVSTLKIQRTQQEDSAVYLCASSWDRNYGYTFGSGTRLTVV.

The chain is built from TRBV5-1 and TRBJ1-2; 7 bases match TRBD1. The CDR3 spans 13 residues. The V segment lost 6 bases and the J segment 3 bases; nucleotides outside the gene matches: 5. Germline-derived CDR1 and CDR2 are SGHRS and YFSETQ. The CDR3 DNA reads TGCGCCAGCAACACAGGGGTAGACTATGGCTACACCTTC. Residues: CASNTGVDYGYTF.

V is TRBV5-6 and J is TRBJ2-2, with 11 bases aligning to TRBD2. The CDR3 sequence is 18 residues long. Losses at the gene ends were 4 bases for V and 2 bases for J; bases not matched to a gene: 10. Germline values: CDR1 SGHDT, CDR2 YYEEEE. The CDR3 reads CASSPRRLAGYNTGELFF. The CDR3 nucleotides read TGTGCCAGCAGCCCTCGTAGACTAGCGGGATATAACACCGGGGAGCTGTTTTTT. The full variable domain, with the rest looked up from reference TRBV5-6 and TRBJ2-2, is DAGVTQSPTHLIKTRGQQVTLRCSPKSGHDTVSWYQQALGQGPQFIFQYYEEEERQRGNFPDRFSGHQFPNYSSELNVNALLLGDSALYLCASSPRRLAGYNTGELFFGEGSRLTVL.

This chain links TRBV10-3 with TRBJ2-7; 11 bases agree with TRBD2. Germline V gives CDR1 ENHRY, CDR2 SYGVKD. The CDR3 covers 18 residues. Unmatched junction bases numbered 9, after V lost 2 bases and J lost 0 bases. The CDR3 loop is CAISEGRSGLAGSYEQYF. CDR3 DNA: TGTGCCATCAGTGAGGGGAGGTCTGGACTAGCGGGCTCCTACGAGCAGTACTTC.

CDR3 sequence reads: CASSEDRAQTYNEQFF. CDR3 bases: TGTGCCAGCAGTGAAGACAGGGCCCAAACCTACAATGAGCAGTTCTTC. V gene TRBV6-1 combines with J gene TRBJ2-1, with D tentatively TRBD1 (6 bases). Germline loops: CDR1 MNHNS, CDR2 SASEGT. The length of the CDR3 is 16 residues. V lost 1 base and J 2 bases, leaving 12 bases between the germline ends.

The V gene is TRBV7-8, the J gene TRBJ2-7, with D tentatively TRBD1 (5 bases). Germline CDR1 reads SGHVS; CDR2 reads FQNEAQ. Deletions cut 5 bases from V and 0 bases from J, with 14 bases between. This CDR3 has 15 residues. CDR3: CASSIWTSSSYEQYF. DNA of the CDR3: TGTGCCAGCAGCATCTGGACATCAAGCTCCTACGAGCAGTACTTC.

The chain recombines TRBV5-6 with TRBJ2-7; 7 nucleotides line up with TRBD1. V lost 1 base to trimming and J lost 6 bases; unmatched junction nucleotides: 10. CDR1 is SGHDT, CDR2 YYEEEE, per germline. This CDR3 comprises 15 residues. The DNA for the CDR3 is TGTGCCAGCAGCTTGACAGGGGCAAACTGGGGCGAGCAGTACTTC. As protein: CASSLTGANWGEQYF.

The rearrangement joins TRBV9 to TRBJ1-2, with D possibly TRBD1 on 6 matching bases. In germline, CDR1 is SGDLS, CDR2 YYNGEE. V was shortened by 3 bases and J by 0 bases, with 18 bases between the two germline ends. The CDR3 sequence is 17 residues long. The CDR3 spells CASSAKAGTLSNYGYTF. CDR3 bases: TGTGCCAGCAGCGCTAAGGCCGGGACACTTTCTAACTATGGCTACACCTTC.

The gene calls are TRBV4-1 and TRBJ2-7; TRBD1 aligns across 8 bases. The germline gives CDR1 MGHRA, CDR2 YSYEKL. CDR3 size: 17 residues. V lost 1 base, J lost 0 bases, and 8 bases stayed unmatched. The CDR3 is CASSQGRRTGSSYEQYF. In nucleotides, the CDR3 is TGCGCCAGCAGCCAAGGACGTCGGACAGGGAGCTCCTACGAGCAGTACTTC.

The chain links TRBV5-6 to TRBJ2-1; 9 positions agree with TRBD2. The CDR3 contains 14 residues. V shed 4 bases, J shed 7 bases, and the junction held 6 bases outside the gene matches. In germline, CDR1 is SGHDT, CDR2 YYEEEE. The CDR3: CASSHLAGINEQFF. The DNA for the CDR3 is TGTGCCAGCAGCCATCTAGCGGGGATTAATGAGCAGTTCTTC.

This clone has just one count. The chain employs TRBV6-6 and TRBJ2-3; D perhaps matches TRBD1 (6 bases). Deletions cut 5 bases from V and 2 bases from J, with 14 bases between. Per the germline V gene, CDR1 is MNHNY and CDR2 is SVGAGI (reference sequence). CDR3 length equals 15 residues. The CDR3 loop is CASSLLGQFTDTQYF. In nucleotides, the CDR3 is TGTGCCAGCAGTCTCCTCGGACAGTTCACAGATACGCAGTATTTT.

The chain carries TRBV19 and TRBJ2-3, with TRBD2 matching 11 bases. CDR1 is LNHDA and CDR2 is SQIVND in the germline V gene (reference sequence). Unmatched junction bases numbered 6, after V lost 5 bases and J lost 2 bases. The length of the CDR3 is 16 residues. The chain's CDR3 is CASSLSGRAVTDTQYF. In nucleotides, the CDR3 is TGTGCCAGTAGTCTTAGCGGGAGGGCCGTCACAGATACGCAGTATTTT.

The CDR3 DNA sequence: TGCAGTGGGGGGGCTAACTATGGCTACACCTTC. Residues: CSGGANYGYTF. The gene calls are TRBV20-1 and TRBJ1-2; the D gene is possibly TRBD1 (5 bases). From germline, CDR1 is DFQATT and CDR2 SNEGSKA (reference sequence). The CDR3 totals 11 residues. The ends were cut back, 7 bases at V and 0 bases at J, with 6 bases in the middle.

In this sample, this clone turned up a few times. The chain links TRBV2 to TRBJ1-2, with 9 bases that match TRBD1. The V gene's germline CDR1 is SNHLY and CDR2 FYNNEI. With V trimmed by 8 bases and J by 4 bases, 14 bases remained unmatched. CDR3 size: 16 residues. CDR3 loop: CASSIHGQGNIYGYTF. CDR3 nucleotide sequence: TGTGCCAGCTCTATACATGGACAGGGGAATATCTATGGCTACACCTTC.